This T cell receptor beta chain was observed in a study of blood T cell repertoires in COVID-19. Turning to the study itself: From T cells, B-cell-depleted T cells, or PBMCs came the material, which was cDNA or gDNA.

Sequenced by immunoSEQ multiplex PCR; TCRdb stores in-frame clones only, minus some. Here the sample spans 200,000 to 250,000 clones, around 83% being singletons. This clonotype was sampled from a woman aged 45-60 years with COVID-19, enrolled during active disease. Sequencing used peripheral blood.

The CDR3 sequence is CASRHDYEQYF. DNA of the CDR3: TGTGCCAGCAGACATGACTACGAGCAGTACTTC. This rearrangement joins TRBV28 to TRBJ2-7; no firm D call. Trimming cost V 6 bases and J 3 bases, with 6 bases left between them. The CDR3 covers 11 residues. Per germline, CDR1 MDHEN and CDR2 SYDVKM.